These 2 T cell receptor beta chains originate from one sample sequenced in a study of T-cell reconstitution after alpha-beta-depleted transplantation in children. Unique molecular identifiers were built into the TCRbeta library. From the PCR reads, TCRdb called clonotypes with MiXCR, one entry per CDR3 protein. The table records roughly 400,000 distinct CDR3 sequences, about 20% of them present only once. Source: PBMCs from the stem cell graft donor, taken from the stem cell graft. These receptors originate from a human donor who donated a stem cell graft to a child with acute myeloid leukemia.

V and J are TRBV5-1 and TRBJ2-2; TRBD1 matches 10 bases. Germline V CDR1 and CDR2: SGHRS, YFSETQ. The CDR3 runs 16 residues. V lost 7 bases to trimming and J lost 4 bases; unmatched junction nucleotides: 10. The CDR3 loop is CASYHSGTGVTGELFF. CDR3 nucleotides: TGCGCCAGCTACCACTCCGGGACAGGGGTCACCGGGGAGCTGTTTTTT.

The V call is TRBV7-9, the J call TRBJ2-1; D ambiguous. This CDR3 comprises 11 residues. V was pared by 5 bases and J by 8 bases, with 7 bases between. The germline CDR1 and CDR2 sequences are SEHNR and FQNEAQ (reference sequence). CDR3 sequence reads: CASSPSDEQFF. CDR3 DNA: TGTGCCAGCAGCCCTAGTGATGAGCAGTTCTTC.